These T cell receptor beta chains were read from a single sample in a study of cytomegalovirus exposure and HLA in healthy donors. Some clones are missing from TCRdb's copy, which holds only in-frame ones; the method was immunoSEQ multiplex PCR. The table records about 180,000 clones, around four fifths of them present only once. Sequencing was done on a sample of PBMCs. The receptors derive from a young man in good health and CMV-seronegative. The CDR3 runs from the conserved cysteine through the conserved F or W. The D gene is left open where the match is weak. The size entry is marked missing in some rows and otherwise reads once, few, many or a size class.

j_call: TRBJ2-3
v_call: TRBV18
clone_size: -
d_call: TRBD1
cdr3_nt: TGTGCCAGCTCACCAGGGACAGGGGCTAGCACAGATACGCAGTATTTT
cdr3_aa: CASSPGTGASTDTQYF

j_call: TRBJ2-3
v_call: TRBV7-7
clone_size: -
d_call: TRBD2
cdr3_nt: TGTGCTAGCAGCTTAGCAGCGGGAGTTGGTCCAGATACGCAGTATTTT
cdr3_aa: CASSLAAGVGPDTQYF

j_call: TRBJ2-7
v_call: TRBV5-1
clone_size: -
d_call: TRBD1
cdr3_nt: TGCGCCAGCTCAGAGGGGGACAGGGGGTACGAGCAGTACTTC
cdr3_aa: CASSEGDRGYEQYF

j_call: TRBJ1-1
v_call: TRBV28
clone_size: -
d_call: TRBD1
cdr3_nt: TGTGCCAGCAGTTTGGACAGGGGTTCGGACACTGAAGCTTTCTTT
cdr3_aa: CASSLDRGSDTEAFF

j_call: TRBJ2-1
v_call: TRBV18
clone_size: -
d_call: TRBD2
cdr3_nt: TGTGCCAGCTCACCCCCGGGGGGGGCCGGCTACAATGAGCAGTTCTTC
cdr3_aa: CASSPPGGAGYNEQFF

j_call: TRBJ1-1
v_call: TRBV4-1
clone_size: -
d_call: -
cdr3_nt: TGCGCCAGCAGCATCCCGGGGGGGGGCACTGAAGCTTTCTTT
cdr3_aa: CASSIPGGGTEAFF

j_call: TRBJ2-7
v_call: TRBV7-2
clone_size: -
d_call: -
cdr3_nt: TGTGCCAGCAGCCCCCGGGCGGGCGCGTACGAGCAGTACTTC
cdr3_aa: CASSPRAGAYEQYF

j_call: TRBJ2-3
v_call: TRBV19
clone_size: -
d_call: -
cdr3_nt: TGTGCCAGTAGTACCCGTAGAGATACGCAGTATTTT
cdr3_aa: CASSTRRDTQYF

j_call: TRBJ2-1
v_call: TRBV28
clone_size: -
d_call: -
cdr3_nt: TGTGCCAGCAGACACTCTGGGGCCCCCTCCTACAATGAGCAGTTCTTC
cdr3_aa: CASRHSGAPSYNEQFF

j_call: TRBJ1-3
v_call: TRBV21-1
clone_size: -
d_call: -
cdr3_nt: TGTGCCAGCAGCAAAGGCGGACTCTCTGGAAACACCATATATTTT
cdr3_aa: CASSKGGLSGNTIYF

j_call: TRBJ1-6
v_call: TRBV5-6
clone_size: -
d_call: -
cdr3_nt: TGTGCCAGCAGCTTGCAACCGGATTCACCCCTCCACTTT
cdr3_aa: CASSLQPDSPLHF

j_call: TRBJ2-2
v_call: TRBV4-1
clone_size: -
d_call: TRBD2
cdr3_nt: TGCGCCAGCAGCCAAGAACTCTTACTAGCGGGAGCCGCGAACACCGGGGAGCTGTTTTTT
cdr3_aa: CASSQELLLAGAANTGELFF

j_call: TRBJ2-3
v_call: TRBV9
clone_size: -
d_call: -
cdr3_nt: TGTGCCAGCAGCGTCCAGGGTACAGATACGCAGTATTTT
cdr3_aa: CASSVQGTDTQYF

j_call: TRBJ1-2
v_call: TRBV6-4
clone_size: -
d_call: TRBD1
cdr3_nt: TGTGCCAGCAGCCCGGACAGGGGCAACTATGGCTACACCTTC
cdr3_aa: CASSPDRGNYGYTF

j_call: TRBJ1-4
v_call: TRBV2
clone_size: -
d_call: -
cdr3_nt: TGTGCCAGTGAAGGGGGGGGGAATGAAAAACTGTTTTTT
cdr3_aa: CASEGGGNEKLFF

j_call: TRBJ2-7
v_call: TRBV30
clone_size: -
d_call: TRBD1
cdr3_nt: TGTGCCTGGAGTGTACCCCGGGACAGGGGCTCCTACGAGCAGTACTTC
cdr3_aa: CAWSVPRDRGSYEQYF

j_call: TRBJ1-6
v_call: TRBV27
clone_size: once
d_call: TRBD1
cdr3_nt: TGTGCCAGCAGTTTAGAGACAGGGGGGCCCCTCCACTTT
cdr3_aa: CASSLETGGPLHF

j_call: TRBJ2-1
v_call: TRBV28
clone_size: -
d_call: TRBD2
cdr3_nt: TGTGCCAGCAGTTATGAGACTAGCGGGAGGAGTGATGAGCAGTTCTTC
cdr3_aa: CASSYETSGRSDEQFF

j_call: TRBJ2-2
v_call: TRBV7-9
clone_size: few
d_call: -
cdr3_nt: TGTGCCAGCAGCCCAAGTGGTTTCGCGGGCACCGGGGAGCTGTTTTTT
cdr3_aa: CASSPSGFAGTGELFF

j_call: TRBJ1-1
v_call: TRBV2
clone_size: few
d_call: -
cdr3_nt: TGTGCCAGCAGTAGCAGGGTCAAGACTGAAGCTTTCTTT
cdr3_aa: CASSSRVKTEAFF

j_call: TRBJ1-1
v_call: TRBV20-1
clone_size: -
d_call: -
cdr3_nt: TGCGGGGGGGGACCCACTGAAGCTTTCTTT
cdr3_aa: CGGGPTEAFF

j_call: TRBJ2-3
v_call: TRBV5-6
clone_size: -
d_call: -
cdr3_nt: TGTGCCAGCAGCTGGGGACGGTGGGAGGGGGTGAGCACAGATACGCAGTATTTT
cdr3_aa: CASSWGRWEGVSTDTQYF

j_call: TRBJ2-3
v_call: TRBV6-6
clone_size: once
d_call: TRBD2
cdr3_nt: TGTGCCAGCAGTTACGGGCTAGCGGGAGGGTCAGATACGCAGTATTTT
cdr3_aa: CASSYGLAGGSDTQYF

j_call: TRBJ1-3
v_call: TRBV7-2
clone_size: -
d_call: -
cdr3_nt: TGTGCCAGCAGCTTACTGGGGGCTACTGGAAACACCATATATTTT
cdr3_aa: CASSLLGATGNTIYF